Listed here is a single T cell receptor beta chain. This clonotype showed up many times. What antigen it recognizes has not been identified. No base quality information exists; no much larger clone differs at one position. The meaning of the sample's time point label: newly diagnosed GD, antithyroid drugs for less than 3 months. For both TCR sequencing and RNA sequencing, RNA was extracted from PBMCs in TRIzol. Graves' disease was diagnosed according to American Thyroid Association guidelines. The patients came from an endocrinology department in Xi'an, China. Each patient gave about 9.1 milliliters of peripheral blood, collected in an EDTA anticoagulant tube. PBMCs were isolated by Ficoll Paque Plus density gradient separation without further T cell sorting. An Agilent 2100 Bioanalyzer and agarose gel were used to check RNA quality, while a NanoDrop 2000 measured RNA concentration. Its CDR3 holds 13 amino acids, cysteine through phenylalanine. The DNA shown is the 39-base CDR3, in frame from base 1. Here V drops 4 bases and J drops 2 bases, and the junction holds 1 base not matched to any gene. The CDR1 and CDR2 encoded by the germline V gene are SQVTM and ANQGSEA.

The data were taken from a study of regulatory T cells in long-lasting Graves disease (dated by TCRdb to the early 2020s). Notes on the research overall: Patients with newly diagnosed Graves' disease had been on antithyroid drugs for under 3 months. TCR sequencing covered around 13 persistent and about 20 newly diagnosed Graves' disease patients, 33 samples in total. Peripheral blood TCR sequencing and RNA sequencing compared persistent Graves' disease patients with newly diagnosed Graves' disease patients. The study took place in China and was registered as a clinical trial.

To prepare the library, multiplex PCR was applied. The reads were generated on an Illumina HiSeq 4000. CDR3 regions were amplified by Arm-PCR with iRepertoire HTBI primers to construct TCR beta libraries. Before sequencing, the PCR products underwent gel purification. In the paper's pipeline: Across samples, around 58 TRBV and 13 to 15 TRBJ segments were identified and used for gene usage analysis of CDR3 amino acid clonotypes. Filtered high-quality paired reads were merged into contigs using COPE and FqMerger. BLAST was used to align contigs to IMGT TRBV, TRBD and TRBJ reference genes, with CDR3 defined following IMGT. Highly expanded clones were defined as clonotypes with a frequency above 0.1%. Shannon entropy was used to measure repertoire diversity, and the Gini coefficient was used to measure V-J evenness. A clonotype found in more than one individual was treated as public. TCRdb reanalyzed the raw reads on its own, using fastp at Q25 for trimming and MiXCR for clone calling, and kept in-frame beta chains. For every CDR3 protein sequence, its rows merge into one entry that carries the most common genes and DNA. TCRdb, rather than the study authors, made the V and J calls. The sample records around 460,000 distinct CDR3 sequences, around 15% of which are singletons. The top ten constitute about 15% of the sample.

The full study reports these points: The authors acknowledged the small sample size as a limitation that may reduce accuracy. Patients with persistent disease shared more public clonotypes (around 3,000) than newly diagnosed patients did (more than 900). Persistent disease showed preferential use of TRBV28, TRBJ1-2 and TRBJ2-5, whereas newly diagnosed disease favored TRBV20-1 and TRBJ2-1. Only peripheral blood was studied, because thyroid tissue, the primary lesion, was inaccessible. Sequencing and analysis were limited to the TCR beta chain. Compared with newly diagnosed patients, patients with persistent Graves' disease had lower TCR Shannon entropy and fewer highly expanded clones, which suggests clonal expansion.

The data also belong to a second study, concerning T cells in Graves' hyperthyroidism and ophthalmopathy. The second paper states: A patient counted as having stable Graves' hyperthyroidism if no progression to ophthalmopathy occurred over 18 months of follow-up. Hyperthyroidism patients were aged 18 to 65 years and newly diagnosed, with disease duration of less than 2 months. Exclusion was applied to patients with uncontrolled infections, other autoimmune diseases, pregnancy or lactation. Diagnoses were based on clinical symptoms, serum thyroxine and TRAb, thyroid ultrasound and orbital computed tomography. A first-round RT-PCR of the TCR CDR3 used the HTBI primer set with the Qiagen OneStep RT-PCR kit. Blood samples also contained most of the expanded thyroid clonotypes (frequency above 0.001), which suggests that blood repertoires may reflect thyroid immune responses. In cross-validation, a model built on a 13 V-J signature told ophthalmopathy apart from stable hyperthyroidism with roughly 87% sensitivity and around 84% specificity, and in testing the same model reached 80%/75%. In validation, progression to ophthalmopathy was predicted by the model with approximately 67% sensitivity and 72% to 85% specificity, a median of around 5.9 months before onset. To identify distinguishing TCR V-J signatures, a discovery cohort of roughly 100 patients was used, comprising fewer than 45 with Graves' ophthalmopathy and around 57 with stable Graves' hyperthyroidism. Prospective prediction of ophthalmopathy was tested in an independent validation cohort consisting of about 19 hyperthyroidism patients and 15 or so patients who later progressed to ophthalmopathy. The 95 to 100 discovery patients were divided at random into training and test sets in a 7:3 ratio. Thyroid tissue and blood T-cell repertoires from about 6 Graves' hyperthyroidism patients were also compared in the study. Once sampling was done, hyperthyroidism patients were given methimazole at a starting dose of 30 mg daily, whereas ophthalmopathy patients were given high-dose intravenous methylprednisolone. The libraries were constructed in a second round of multiplex PCR and then size-selected and purified. Sequencing of the libraries was done on an Illumina HiSeq2000 using paired-end 100 bp reads. SOAPnuke was used to process the raw data, throwing out any read that contained adapters or uncalled bases, had a mean Phred below 15, or lacked an exact constant-primer or identifier match. High-quality paired reads were merged with COPE v1.2.5, and unique nucleotide sequences were defined as clonotypes. MiTCR v1.1 was used to align clonotypes to the IMGT TRBV, TRBD and TRBJ reference segments. The analysis was restricted to V-J combinations with a frequency above 0.0001, which together covered 98% to 99.2% of the repertoires. A TCS score was defined as the ratio between F50 (clonal expansion) and ExV (chaos), using BLOSUM62-based TCRdist between CDR3 peptides within each V-J. Welch's t-statistics and random forest reduced several hundred V-J features to roughly 13, which were used in a naive Bayes classifier (R e1071). Sample size was not statistically predetermined, and blinding of investigators to group allocation was not performed. According to the paper, TCR Vbeta CDR3 sequencing was carried out on 135 peripheral blood samples, which came from 40 to 45 ophthalmopathy, about 75 hyperthyroidism and approximately 17 progressor patients.

The sample consisted of peripheral blood mononuclear cells (PBMCs), taken at new diagnosis, from a patient treated with antithyroid drugs. This receptor was obtained from a woman between 45 and 60 years old with Graves disease. Donor details come from another sample of the same person, matched by shared clones. This sequence uses TRBV29-1 and TRBJ2-5, and TRBD2 aligns with 10 junction nucleotides. The DNA is TGCAGCGTTGGTAGCGGGAGGCAAGAGACCCAGTACTTC. Its protein product is CSVGSGRQETQYF.